This TCR beta chain is drawn from a study of T and B cells in COVID-19 patients. Study-wide results and caveats: Active COVID-19 showed highly clonal TRB repertoires; recovery showed diversity and richness above healthy donors. There were some 2,300 TCR clusters exclusive to the recovered cohort, 31 with low generation probability. In COVID-19 patients, T cell receptor beta variable and joining gene use was reportedly strongly skewed.

Each TRB amplification used roughly 220-550 ng of genomic DNA from blood. BIOMED2 TRB-A/B primer pools were used in multiplex TRB PCR. TCRdb processed the multiplex PCR reads anew with MiXCR; each CDR3 protein has one entry. The table lists about 18,000 distinct CDR3 sequences, 35% to 45% of them singletons. On this clonotype itself: Its specificity is not known.

J was trimmed by 5 bases and V by 6 bases; bases with no gene match: 6. The CDR3 extends over 15 amino acids. V gene TRBV12-3 or TRBV12-4 combines with J gene TRBJ2-5; the match to TRBD2 covers 13 bases. The specimen sequenced was blood. The receptor was isolated from a human donor with active COVID-19. CDR3 sequence reads: CASSPRTSGGETQYF. Here the CDR3 DNA reads TGTGCCAGCAGCCCTAGGACTAGCGGGGGCGAGACCCAGTACTTC.